Below, 31 T cell receptor beta chains from the same sample are listed, as sequenced in a study of T cells in Graves' hyperthyroidism and ophthalmopathy. Amplification of TCR beta CDR3 regions used RNA as the template. Carried out on the TCR CDR3, a first-round RT-PCR used the HTBI primer set. TCRdb reanalysed the multiplex PCR reads using MiXCR and keeps one entry per CDR3 protein. The sample holds around 580,000 distinct CDR3 sequences, around 17% seen once. The sample comprised blood. The receptor set was obtained from a woman younger than 30 with Graves' hyperthyroidism.

V and J are TRBV6-1 and TRBJ2-2; D unresolved. V shed 5 bases and J shed 5 bases, with 9 bases lying between them. Germline values: CDR1 MNHNS, CDR2 SASEGT. This CDR3 has 13 residues. The CDR3 DNA reads TGTGCCAGCAGTCGGAACTGGACCGGGGAGCTGTTTTTT. This codes for CASSRNWTGELFF.

The sample holds many counts of this clonotype. The rearrangement uses TRBV20-1 and TRBJ2-7; possibly TRBD1 for D (5 bases). There are 13 residues in the CDR3. Germline CDR1 is DFQATT and CDR2 is SNEGSKA (reference sequence). Trimming removed 1 base at V and 3 bases at J, with 10 bases between. In DNA, the CDR3 is TGCAGTGCTAGAGGGGTCAGGGACTACGAGCAGTACTTC. Protein product: CSARGVRDYEQYF.

This clonotype turned up a few times. This rearrangement joins TRBV7-9 to TRBJ2-5; 12 bases are a match to TRBD2. Trimming removed 5 bases from V and 4 bases from J; junction bases left unmatched: 5. Germline V CDR1 and CDR2: SEHNR, FQNEAQ (reference sequence). This CDR3 has 15 amino acids. The DNA of the CDR3 is TGTGCCAGCAGCGAAGGACTAGCGGGATTAGAGACCCAGTACTTC. It specifies CASSEGLAGLETQYF.

The table lists this clonotype with many counts. The rearrangement uses TRBV29-1 and TRBJ1-1; D is unresolved. CDR1 is SQVTM, CDR2 ANQGSEA, per germline. The length of the CDR3 is 10 residues. Trimming stripped 0 bases from V and 5 bases from J, with 1 base between. The DNA for the CDR3 is TGCAGCGTTGAAGAGACTGAAGCTTTCTTT. Translation: CSVEETEAFF.

This clonotype was detected many times. The chain couples TRBV6-1 to TRBJ2-1, with D perhaps TRBD2 (6 bases). Trimming removed 8 bases at V and 7 bases at J, with 12 bases between. Germline CDR1 is MNHNS and CDR2 is SASEGT. This CDR3 comprises 12 residues. CDR3 nucleotides: TGTGCCAGCCGCGGACTATCGAATGAGCAGTTCTTC. Residues: CASRGLSNEQFF.

This clonotype was seen many times. The rearrangement joins TRBV19 to TRBJ1-5; D gene unclear. The CDR3 is made up of 14 amino acids. CDR1 LNHDA and CDR2 SQIVND come from the germline V gene (reference sequence). Trimming took off 5 bases at V and 0 bases at J, with 8 bases between the two ends. In DNA, the CDR3 is TGTGCCAGTAGTCAAGGAGCTAGCAATCAGCCCCAGCATTTT. Its protein is CASSQGASNQPQHF.

The gene calls are TRBV12-3 or TRBV12-4 and TRBJ1-2; D not resolved. V was cut by 4 bases and J by 6 bases, with 9 bases left in between. The CDR3 spans 12 residues. The CDR3 bases are TGTGCCAGCAGTTCTGATATTGATGGCTACACCTTC. Its translation is CASSSDIDGYTF.

V and J are TRBV11-2 and TRBJ2-2, with a tentative D call TRBD1 (5 bases). CDR3 length equals 14 residues. Germline V gene data show CDR1 as SGHAT and CDR2 as FQNNGV. V lost 1 base and J 6 bases, leaving 9 bases between the germline ends. CDR3 in DNA: TGTGCCAGCAGCTTAGCCAGGGCGGCCGGGGAGCTGTTTTTT. The encoded protein is CASSLARAAGELFF.

Regarding this clonotype: The CDR3 does not end in the conserved phenylalanine or tryptophan, so this is likely a read error. J is TRBJ2-3 and V is TRBV18; D uncertain. The CDR3 contains 14 residues. The germline CDR1 and CDR2 sequences are KGHSH and LQKENI. The CDR3 DNA reads as TGTGGGGCCTCAGCGCTATCTAGCACAGATACGCAGTATTCT. It is translated as CGASALSSTDTQYS.

This clonotype occurred many times. This sequence joins TRBV11-1 and TRBJ2-1, with 11 bases matching TRBD1. The CDR3 spans 17 residues. Germline lookup yields CDR1 SGHAT and CDR2 FQDESV (reference sequence). The trim removed 3 bases at V and 6 bases at J, leaving 10 bases unmatched. The chain's CDR3 is CASSFGQGASKGNEQFF. As DNA, the CDR3 is TGTGCCAGCAGCTTTGGACAGGGGGCAAGTAAAGGCAATGAGCAGTTCTTC.

This clonotype was detected a few times. V gene TRBV20-1 combines with J gene TRBJ2-1; 9 bases align to TRBD2. Losses at the gene ends were 6 bases for V and 10 bases for J; bases not matched to a gene: 19. CDR3 length: 16 residues. Germline assignment: CDR1 DFQATT and CDR2 SNEGSKA (reference sequence). As DNA, the CDR3 is TGCAGTGCCCCATTATCAGGACTAGCGTCTCCAGGAGAGCAGTTCTTC. This codes for CSAPLSGLASPGEQFF.

This clonotype was observed a handful of times. V usage is TRBV6-5 and J usage is TRBJ2-2; D is unresolved. This CDR3 is built from 16 residues. Trimming stripped 0 bases from V and 4 bases from J, with 12 bases between. Per the germline V gene, CDR1 is MNHEY and CDR2 is SVGAGI. Written as DNA, the CDR3 is TGTGCCAGCAGTTACTCGCAGTTACCCAGCACCGGGGAGCTGTTTTTT. It is translated as CASSYSQLPSTGELFF.

This clonotype came up a few times. The genes are TRBV7-2 and TRBJ2-2; 7 bases line up with TRBD1. The V gene's germline CDR1 is SGHTA and CDR2 FQGNSA. V was pared by 6 bases and J by 3 bases, with 7 bases of the junction left unmatched. The CDR3 runs to 15 residues. The DNA of the CDR3 is TGTGCCAGCAGGGTACAGGGGATTTACACCGGGGAGCTGTTTTTT. Its protein product is CASRVQGIYTGELFF. Looking up the rest from reference TRBV7-2 and TRBJ2-2 gives the full variable domain: GAGVSQSPSNKVTEKGKDVELRCDPISGHTALYWYRQSLGQGLEFLIYFQGNSAPDKSGLPSDRFSAERTGGSVSTLTIQRTQQEDSAVYLCASRVQGIYTGELFFGEGSRLTVL.

This clonotype turned up a few times. V is TRBV6-2 or TRBV6-3 and J is TRBJ1-2; D uncertain. Trimming left V 7 bases short and J 4 bases short, with 16 bases between. The CDR3 runs to 14 residues. Germline CDR1 is MNHEY and CDR2 is SVGEGT. The CDR3 loop is CASKLAGPFYGYTF. The CDR3 nucleotides read TGTGCCAGCAAACTAGCTGGGCCGTTCTATGGCTACACCTTC.

In the case of this clonotype: No conserved phenylalanine or tryptophan is present at the end of the CDR3, so a read error is the likely explanation. The CDR3 DNA follows: TGTGCCAGCAGCCACGGGACAGGGAACGGCTACACCCTC. Translated: CASSHGTGNGYTL. The chain employs TRBV3-1 and TRBJ1-2, with TRBD1 identical over 9 bases. CDR3 length: 13 residues. The junction had 4 bases not matched to a gene; V was cut back by 3 bases and J by 8 bases. The germline gives CDR1 LGHDT, CDR2 YNNKEL (reference sequence).

As to this clonotype: Because it lacks the conserved phenylalanine or tryptophan at the end, this CDR3 is likely a read error. It is unclear where the CDR3 begins or ends on the DNA, so no DNA is shown, and the CDR3 is as TCRdb lists it. V gene TRBV6-2 or TRBV6-3 combines with J gene TRBJ2-7. Germline loops: CDR1 MNHEY, CDR2 SVGEGT. The CDR3 is made up of 14 amino acids, end residues included. CDR3 amino acids: CASSYASGAYEQHL.

This clonotype was seen ten or more times. The chain is built from TRBV6-1 and TRBJ2-7; TRBD1 agrees at 11 bases. V was clipped by 3 bases and J by 3 bases; unmatched bases: 7. The CDR3 is 16 residues long. Germline CDR1 is MNHNS and CDR2 is SASEGT. CDR3 amino acids: CASSEGQGGLDYEQYF. In DNA form, the CDR3 reads TGTGCCAGCAGTGAGGGACAGGGGGGTCTCGACTACGAGCAGTACTTC.

This clonotype appeared many times. CDR3 loop: CASSLGWGSSGGAEETQYF. The DNA for the CDR3 is TGTGCCAGCAGTTTAGGGTGGGGTTCCAGCGGGGGGGCGGAGGAGACCCAGTACTTC. The gene calls are TRBV12-3 or TRBV12-4 and TRBJ2-5; 10 positions match TRBD2. The CDR3 loop spans 19 amino acids. The trim removed 1 base at V and 5 bases at J, leaving 16 bases unmatched.

This clonotype was seen many times. This chain links TRBV20-1 with TRBJ2-7; D not resolved. The length of the CDR3 is 13 residues. Per germline, CDR1 DFQATT and CDR2 SNEGSKA (reference sequence). The CDR3: CSPGIPGPYEQYF. In nucleotides, the CDR3 is TGCAGCCCAGGAATACCCGGTCCCTACGAGCAGTACTTC.

This clonotype was counted ten times or more. V usage is TRBV5-5 and J usage is TRBJ2-3; 9 bases map to TRBD1. Germline V gene lookup returns CDR1 SGHKS and CDR2 YYEKEE (reference sequence). The CDR3 runs 16 residues. After removal of 1 base from V and 1 base from J, the junction contained 4 bases not matched to a gene. The CDR3 DNA reads as TGTGCCAGCAGCTTGACTAGGACAGGGGGCACAGATACGCAGTATTTT. The encoded protein is CASSLTRTGGTDTQYF.

This clonotype was seen a few times. The rearrangement joins TRBV20-1 to TRBJ1-1; D gene uncertain. The CDR3 length is 14 residues. Trimming left V 0 bases short and J 0 bases short, with 8 bases between. Germline-derived CDR1 and CDR2 are DFQATT and SNEGSKA (reference sequence). CDR3: CSARDALMNTEAFF. For the CDR3, the DNA is TGCAGTGCTAGAGACGCCCTCATGAACACTGAAGCTTTCTTT.

This clonotype showed up just a few times. This chain connects TRBV7-2 to TRBJ2-6, with D possibly TRBD1 on 7 matching bases. In germline, CDR1 is SGHTA, CDR2 FQGNSA. The CDR3 runs to 20 residues. The germline V and J ends were trimmed by 5 bases and 2 bases, with 25 bases remaining between them. CDR3 sequence (DNA): TGTGCCAGCAGCCCGCGGGATTTAGGGGGCGGGTTAGCTGGGGCCAACGTCCTGACTTTC. Amino acid sequence: CASSPRDLGGGLAGANVLTF.

In its sample, this clonotype was seen many times. The J gene is TRBJ1-1, the V gene TRBV20-1; 10 bases are shared with TRBD1. Germline V gives CDR1 DFQATT, CDR2 SNEGSKA (reference sequence). CDR3 size: 18 residues. Losses at the gene ends were 1 base for V and 0 bases for J; bases not matched to a gene: 11. Written as DNA, the CDR3 is TGCAGTGCTAGAGGGAAGGCTACGGGACAGGGGATGAACACTGAAGCTTTCTTT. It encodes CSARGKATGQGMNTEAFF.

Ten or more counts support this clonotype. V and J are TRBV7-8 and TRBJ2-1; no reliable D call. Trimming took off 2 bases at V and 0 bases at J, with 5 bases between the two ends. The length of the CDR3 is 14 residues. Germline V CDR1 and CDR2: SGHVS, FQNEAQ. The CDR3 is CASSLPGSYNEQFF. CDR3 bases: TGTGCCAGCAGCTTACCGGGCTCCTACAATGAGCAGTTCTTC. Full variable domain (outside the CDR3, taken from reference TRBV7-8 and TRBJ2-1): GAGVSQSPRYKVAKRGQDVALRCDPISGHVSLFWYQQALGQGPEFLTYFQNEAQLDKSGLPSDRFFAERPEGSVSTLKIQRTQQEDSAVYLCASSLPGSYNEQFFGPGTRLTVL.

With respect to this clonotype: Just one base apart from a much larger clone, this may be a read error. The chain joins TRBV7-2 to TRBJ2-7; D tentatively fits TRBD1 or TRBD2 (5 bases each). CDR3 length equals 15 residues. V lost 5 bases and J lost 3, with 17 bases in between. Germline CDR1 SGHTA, CDR2 FQGNSA. The DNA for the CDR3 is TGTGCCAGCAGCCCGGGACCGGGACGCCTCTACGAGCAGTACTTC. It encodes CASSPGPGRLYEQYF.

The chain carries TRBV9 and TRBJ1-6; 7 positions match TRBD1. This CDR3 spans 15 amino acids. Trimming took 3 bases from V and 6 from J; bases not matched to a gene: 6. Germline lookup yields CDR1 SGDLS and CDR2 YYNGEE. The CDR3 region is CASSEVTGPNSPLHF. CDR3 in DNA: TGTGCCAGCAGCGAAGTGACAGGGCCTAATTCACCCCTCCACTTT.

The rearrangement uses TRBV2 and TRBJ2-3; 14 bases align to TRBD2. The CDR3 is 19 amino acids. Germline lookup yields CDR1 SNHLY and CDR2 FYNNEI. Trimming took 4 bases from V and 1 from J; bases not matched to a gene: 10. As DNA, the CDR3 is TGTGCCAGCAGTGTTATAGGGACTAGCGGGAGTGGGGGCACAGATACGCAGTATTTT. The encoded protein is CASSVIGTSGSGGTDTQYF.

Turning to this clonotype: Since a much larger clone is just one base distant, this may be a read error. The chain links TRBV2 to TRBJ2-3; D remains ambiguous. V gave up 3 bases and J gave up 3 bases, with 7 bases separating them. Looked up from germline, CDR1 is SNHLY and CDR2 is FYNNEI. The CDR3 loop spans 13 amino acids. Here the CDR3 DNA reads TGTGCCAGCAGTGACGTGAGGACAGATACGCAGTATTTT. Translated: CASSDVRTDTQYF.

This clonotype was observed a few times. The chain is built from TRBV6-1 and TRBJ1-2; TRBD1 is a possible D gene (6 bases). CDR3 size: 15 residues. The V and J ends lost 7 bases and 0 bases respectively, with 15 bases between them. The germline gives CDR1 MNHNS, CDR2 SASEGT. The CDR3 bases are TGTGCCAGCATAGGATTGGGGGCGTCTAACTATGGCTACACCTTC. Encoded protein: CASIGLGASNYGYTF.

To note about this clonotype: This could be a read error, since a much larger clone is one nucleotide away. V usage is TRBV20-1 and J usage is TRBJ2-1; TRBD2 matches at 12 bases. Germline V gene data show CDR1 as DFQATT and CDR2 as SNEGSKA (reference sequence). The CDR3 has 13 amino acids. CDR3 in amino acids: CSAMGLAGNDQFF. CDR3 bases: TGCAGTGCTATGGGACTAGCGGGCAATGATCAGTTCTTC.

The CDR3: CASATDTQYF. In DNA form, the CDR3 reads TGTGCCAGCGCGACAGATACGCAGTATTTT. The chain links TRBV7-2 to TRBJ2-3; no clear D. Germline V gene data show CDR1 as SGHTA and CDR2 as FQGNSA. Trimming cost V 8 bases and J 3 bases, with 3 bases left between them. This CDR3 spans 10 amino acids.